This T cell receptor beta chain was documented in a study of T cell responses to AZD1222 COVID-19 vaccine. Study-wide background: Some second doses came at about 4 weeks and others at about 12 weeks; these were pooled. Study results and caveats: Compared with day 0, the breadth and depth of the Spike-specific TCR repertoire rose significantly after two doses of AZD1222.

Generated by immunoSEQ multiplex PCR, the TCRdb table keeps only in-frame clones and is missing some. Among approximately 190,000 clones listed, over 80% were seen once. As for this clone: The antigen is unknown.

Germline CDR1 and CDR2: KGHSH and LQKENI. This CDR3 is built from 14 residues. V was trimmed by 6 bases and J by 5 bases, leaving 14 bases between them. The chain employs TRBV18 and TRBJ1-5; D gene ambiguous. The TCR was taken from an adult in good health. The input for sequencing was peripheral blood, taken on day 0 of AZD1222 vaccination. The CDR3 DNA follows: TGTGCCAGCTCTCAGCAGGATTCGGATCAGCCCCAGCATTTT. Its protein product is CASSQQDSDQPQHF.